The present T cell receptor beta chain was sequenced within a study of identifying expanded T cells in peripheral blood. Findings and limits, study-wide: Over two and four weeks, about 17 and 20 clones changed, versus around 1.2 between replicates.

Of note for this clone: Its target is unknown.

TCRdb's table, derived via immunoSEQ multiplex PCR, lists solely in-frame clones and lacks some. The sample lists roughly 100,000 clones, 70% to 90% occurring once. This CDR3 is built from 15 residues. Healthy donors had no documented immune events, such as infections, while sampled. The V call is TRBV21-1, the J call TRBJ1-5; TRBD1, the table's D call, lacks a check against the DNA. TRBV21-1 counts as a pseudogene. The source of this sequence is a person aged 18 to 75 in good health. Sequenced material: blood. This CDR3 reads CASSKGGGFNQPQHF. Written as DNA, the CDR3 is TGTGCCAGCAGCAAAGGGGGCGGATTCAATCAGCCCCAGCATTTT.